Below, 31 T cell receptor beta chains from the same sample are listed, as sequenced in a study of T cell repertoires in cytomegalovirus infection. The antigens for these receptors are not known. One entry per CDR3 protein results from TCRdb running MiXCR on the reads. In the table there are around 900,000 distinct CDR3 sequences, less than 40% of which are singletons. The sequenced sample was cultured CD8+ T cells from PBMCs, obtained from culture after CMV antigen stimulation. All receptors come from a human donor in good health (CMV status not recorded). Some clones in this sample may be carry-over from other donors' samples.

V usage is TRBV4-1 and J usage is TRBJ2-1; possible D gene TRBD2, 5 bases. The CDR3 runs to 17 residues. V lost 4 bases and J lost 0, with 16 bases in between. Germline V lookup: CDR1 MGHRA, CDR2 YSYEKL. The CDR3 DNA reads TGCGCCAGCAGCCGAGAACATACTAGTGTCTCCTACAATGAGCAGTTCTTC. It encodes CASSREHTSVSYNEQFF.

The chain recombines TRBV6-6 with TRBJ2-2; TRBD2 matches at 8 bases. The germline V gene encodes CDR1 MNHNY and CDR2 SVGAGI (reference sequence). V lost 6 bases to trimming and J lost 4 bases; unmatched junction nucleotides: 7. CDR3 size: 15 residues. The CDR3 loop is CASSGLAKSTGELFF. In nucleotides, the CDR3 is TGTGCCAGCAGCGGACTAGCCAAGAGCACCGGGGAGCTGTTTTTT.

The V and J genes are TRBV27 and TRBJ2-1, with TRBD2 as a possible D gene (7 bases). Trimming removed 6 bases at V and 4 bases at J, with 22 bases between. The CDR3 loop spans 17 amino acids. Germline values: CDR1 MNHEY, CDR2 SMNVEV (reference sequence). CDR3 amino acids: CASSRLLGGRGYNEQFF. The DNA of the CDR3 is TGTGCCAGCAGCCGACTTCTAGGGGGGAGGGGTTACAATGAGCAGTTCTTC.

This clonotype was found once. This rearrangement joins TRBV20-1 to TRBJ2-3; 7 nucleotides agree with TRBD2. This CDR3 is built from 14 residues. V gave up 2 bases and J gave up 2 bases; unmatched junction bases: 4. The V gene's germline CDR1 is DFQATT and CDR2 SNEGSKA (reference sequence). The CDR3 sequence is CSARFSGLTDTQYF. The CDR3 DNA reads as TGCAGTGCTAGATTTAGCGGGCTCACAGATACGCAGTATTTT.

Concerning this clonotype: This could be a read error, since a much larger clone is one nucleotide away. V and J are TRBV7-2 and TRBJ2-7, with D possibly matching TRBD2 (7 bases). Looked up from germline, CDR1 is SGHTA and CDR2 is FQGNSA. This CDR3 is 14 amino acids long. The CDR3 sequence is CVSSLGGGADEQYF. In DNA, the CDR3 is TGTGTCAGCAGCTTAGGAGGGGGGGCGGACGAGCAGTACTTC.

The J gene is TRBJ1-1, the V gene TRBV5-4; D gene unclear. The V end lost 4 bases, the J end lost 3 bases, and 7 bases lay between the germline ends. The germline CDR1 and CDR2 sequences are SGHNT and YYREEE (reference sequence). The CDR3 covers 12 residues. The DNA of the CDR3 is TGTGCCAGCAGCACCCGGGACACTGAAGCTTTCTTT. It translates to CASSTRDTEAFF.

This sequence joins TRBV7-3 and TRBJ2-1; 9 bases line up with TRBD1. This CDR3 is built from 13 residues. V shed 9 bases, J shed 7 bases, and the junction held 7 bases outside the gene matches. Germline V gene data show CDR1 as SGHTA and CDR2 as FQGTGA. The CDR3 is CASSGTGINEQFF. CDR3 nucleotide sequence: TGTGCCAGTTCCGGGACAGGGATTAATGAGCAGTTCTTC.

This clonotype appeared a few times. The CDR3 nucleotides read TGTGCCAGTAGTATAAAGGGCCTGGACCAGCCCCAGCATTTT. This sequence encodes CASSIKGLDQPQHF. This chain uses TRBV19 with TRBJ1-5, with unresolved D. V was shortened by 2 bases and J by 7 bases, with 12 bases between the two germline ends. The V gene's germline CDR1 is LNHDA and CDR2 SQIVND (reference sequence). The CDR3 runs to 14 residues.

This clonotype was seen only a few times. The CDR3 here is CASSSPLAGLSYEQYV. The CDR3 nucleotides are TGTGCCAGCAGCTCACCACTAGCGGGGTTGTCCTACGAGCAGTACGTC. The chain couples TRBV7-9 to TRBJ2-7; TRBD2 aligns across 10 bases. Germline CDR1 reads SEHNR; CDR2 reads FQNEAQ (reference sequence). V lost 4 bases and J lost 1; bases outside the gene matches: 7. The CDR3 contains 16 residues.

This clonotype has just a few counts. The chain joins TRBV15 to TRBJ2-3; D gene unclear. The V gene's germline CDR1 is LNHNV and CDR2 YYDKDF (reference sequence). Between the trimmed V and J ends, which lost 0 bases and 2 bases, there was a span of 6 bases. The CDR3 consists of 14 residues. The CDR3 here is CATSRDRNTDTQYF. The CDR3 bases are TGTGCCACCAGCAGAGATAGAAACACAGATACGCAGTATTTT.

This chain uses TRBV15 with TRBJ2-1; the D gene could be TRBD1 or TRBD2 (5 bases each). This CDR3 has 17 residues. V was clipped by 0 bases and J by 6 bases, with 18 bases between them. Germline CDR1 is LNHNV and CDR2 is YYDKDF (reference sequence). This chain's CDR3 is CATSRDPLGDVRNEQFF. In DNA form, the CDR3 reads TGTGCCACCAGCAGAGATCCCCTCGGGGACGTCCGCAATGAGCAGTTCTTC.

The rearrangement links TRBV4-1 to TRBJ2-7, with TRBD1 identical over 8 bases. V lost 3 bases to trimming and J lost 2 bases; unmatched junction nucleotides: 6. The CDR3 runs to 15 residues. Germline loops: CDR1 MGHRA, CDR2 YSYEKL. The CDR3 reads CASSHRQGQAYEQYF. DNA of the CDR3: TGCGCCAGCAGCCACCGACAGGGACAGGCCTACGAGCAGTACTTC.

This chain links TRBV2 with TRBJ2-1; 7 nucleotides match TRBD1. Trimming at V came to 11 bases and at J to 4 bases, leaving 14 bases not matched to a gene. Germline V CDR1 and CDR2: SNHLY, FYNNEI. This CDR3 region has 15 residues. The CDR3 DNA sequence: TGTGCCGGCAAGAGGGGTACAGGGGTATACAATGAGCAGTTCTTC. Amino acids: CAGKRGTGVYNEQFF.

The V gene is TRBV9, the J gene TRBJ2-7; 8 bases map to TRBD2. The length of the CDR3 is 13 residues. The germline V gene has CDR1 SGDLS and CDR2 YYNGEE. V was clipped by 0 bases and J by 6 bases; unmatched bases: 2. The CDR3 spells CASSVGRGGEQYV. For the CDR3, the DNA is TGTGCCAGCAGCGTAGGACGGGGGGGCGAGCAGTACGTC.

The gene calls are TRBV27 and TRBJ1-1, with TRBD1 as a possible D gene (6 bases). Germline V gene lookup returns CDR1 MNHEY and CDR2 SMNVEV (reference sequence). The CDR3 loop spans 15 amino acids. Trimming removed 2 bases at V and 5 bases at J, with 15 bases between. CDR3 sequence (DNA): TGTGCCAGCAGTTTACCCCCGGGGAGGGGGACTGAAGCTTTCTTT. Amino acids: CASSLPPGRGTEAFF.

At least ten counts were recorded for this clonotype. The chain has TRBV19 and TRBJ1-1; D is perhaps TRBD1 (5 bases). This CDR3 has 14 amino acids. In germline, CDR1 is LNHDA, CDR2 SQIVND (reference sequence). V lost 1 base and J 1 base, leaving 7 bases between the germline ends. The CDR3 is CASSIGQGNTEAFF. The CDR3 nucleotides are TGTGCCAGTAGTATAGGCCAGGGGAACACTGAAGCTTTCTTT.

The chain combines TRBV6-5 with TRBJ2-2; a possible D gene is TRBD1 (5 bases). The CDR3 has 15 amino acids. Germline CDR1 MNHEY, CDR2 SVGAGI. V lost 0 bases to trimming and J lost 4 bases, with 9 bases between them. The CDR3 spells CASSYSIQVTGELFF. CDR3 coding DNA: TGTGCCAGCAGTTACTCGATACAGGTCACCGGGGAGCTGTTTTTT.

In DNA form, the CDR3 reads TGTGCCAGCAGCCCCGGGGGGGTATTGAGCGAGCAGTACGTC. Its translation is CASSPGGVLSEQYV. The V and J genes are TRBV27 and TRBJ2-7; the match to TRBD2 covers 8 bases. Germline V gene data show CDR1 as MNHEY and CDR2 as SMNVEV (reference sequence). Trimming took 6 bases from V and 6 from J; bases not matched to a gene: 10. This CDR3 is 14 amino acids long.

The chain carries TRBV5-6 and TRBJ2-3; no reliable D call. V was shortened by 4 bases and J by 4 bases, with 13 bases between the two germline ends. The CDR3 covers 14 residues. Germline CDR1 SGHDT, CDR2 YYEEEE. The CDR3 bases are TGTGCCAGCAGCCCGGGCCTTTTGGCAGATACGCAGTATTTT. This gives the protein CASSPGLLADTQYF.

The V gene is TRBV7-9, the J gene TRBJ1-3, with D hard to call. The CDR3 spans 10 residues. Germline loops: CDR1 SEHNR, CDR2 FQNEAQ (reference sequence). Trimming left V 10 bases short and J 8 bases short, with 9 bases between. This chain's CDR3 is CATLPDTIYF. The CDR3 coding sequence is TGTGCCACCCTGCCGGACACCATATATTTT.

This clonotype was found many times. The rearrangement joins TRBV7-9 to TRBJ1-2, with D tentatively TRBD1 (6 bases). V dropped 7 bases and J dropped 0 bases, with 9 bases sitting between them. This CDR3 comprises 13 residues. CDR1 and CDR2 (germline): SEHNR, FQNEAQ (reference sequence). The CDR3 is CASMDRTNYGYTF. Here the CDR3 DNA reads TGTGCCAGCATGGACAGAACTAACTATGGCTACACCTTC.

This clonotype was observed a handful of times. At one of its ends the junction is not consistent with the germline gene, which may arise from a read error. V gene TRBV5-3 combines with J gene TRBJ2-7, with 11 bases that match TRBD2. TRBV5-3 is an ORF, with its function uncertain. The CDR3 length is 16 residues. CDR3 amino acids: CASRPSTSGESYEQYF. The CDR3 DNA sequence: TGTGCCAGCAGACCCTCGACTAGCGGGGAGTCCTACGAGCAGTACTTT.

A word on this clonotype: At one end, the junction sequence differs from germline, possibly due to a read error. The chain links TRBV6-5 to TRBJ2-1; possibly TRBD2 for D (6 bases). The germline gives CDR1 MNHEY, CDR2 SVGAGI. The CDR3 length is 14 residues. The CDR3 bases are TGCGCCAGCAGCCCAGGGACTGGACGCGATGAGCAGTTCTTC. Its protein is CASSPGTGRDEQFF.

This chain uses TRBV20-1 with TRBJ2-5, with TRBD2 identical over 11 bases. V was pared by 5 bases and J by 0 bases, with 11 bases of the junction left unmatched. Germline CDR1 and CDR2: DFQATT and SNEGSKA (reference sequence). CDR3 length: 17 residues. The CDR3 reads CSARDKGLADYQETQYF. The CDR3 coding sequence is TGCAGTGCTCGCGACAAGGGACTAGCGGACTACCAAGAGACCCAGTACTTC.

This rearrangement joins TRBV12-3 or TRBV12-4 to TRBJ2-1; D assignment may be TRBD1 or TRBD2 (5 bases each). V gave up 8 bases and J gave up 5 bases, with 13 bases separating them. The CDR3 runs to 13 residues. DNA for the CDR3: TGTGCCAGCGGCTGGGGGTCAAACAATGAGCAGTTCTTC. Protein sequence: CASGWGSNNEQFF.

This clonotype turned up a few times. The J gene is TRBJ1-1, the V gene TRBV7-6; no firm D call. This CDR3 is 12 amino acids long. Germline V lookup: CDR1 SGHVS, CDR2 FNYEAQ. V dropped 10 bases and J dropped 5 bases, with 14 bases sitting between them. CDR3 amino acids: CATTLSGTEAFF. DNA of the CDR3: TGTGCCACGACTCTATCGGGGACTGAAGCTTTCTTT.

This clonotype was counted only a few times. The rearrangement uses TRBV7-9 and TRBJ2-7; tentatively, D is TRBD1 (6 bases). There are 12 residues in the CDR3. The germline gives CDR1 SEHNR, CDR2 FQNEAQ (reference sequence). Deletions cut 5 bases from V and 5 bases from J, with 10 bases between. CDR3 sequence: CASSHRVHEQYV. CDR3 in DNA: TGTGCCAGCAGCCACAGGGTCCACGAGCAGTACGTC.

The J gene is TRBJ2-1, the V gene TRBV4-1; D may be TRBD2 (7 bases). The germline gives CDR1 MGHRA, CDR2 YSYEKL. V shed 0 bases and J shed 8 bases, with 17 bases lying between them. The CDR3 loop spans 16 amino acids. CDR3 bases: TGCGCCAGCAGCCAAGATAAGGGGGGGCCAGGGGATGAGCAGTTCTTC. It codes for CASSQDKGGPGDEQFF.

This clonotype was counted only a few times. The V gene is TRBV15, the J gene TRBJ1-5, with 7 bases lining up with TRBD1. V gave up 0 bases and J gave up 3 bases; unmatched junction bases: 8. This CDR3 has 17 amino acids. From germline, CDR1 is LNHNV and CDR2 YYDKDF (reference sequence). The CDR3 region is CATSRDSDRALNQPQHF. Here the CDR3 DNA reads TGTGCCACCAGCAGAGATTCCGACAGGGCTCTCAATCAGCCCCAGCATTTT. The whole variable domain, filled in from reference TRBV15 and TRBJ1-5, reads DAMVIQNPRYQVTQFGKPVTLSCSQTLNHNVMYWYQQKSSQAPKLLFHYYDKDFNNEADTPDNFQSRRPNTSFCFLDIRSPGLGDTAMYLCATSRDSDRALNQPQHFGDGTRLSIL.

J is TRBJ2-3 and V is TRBV19; the D is unclear. CDR1 and CDR2 (germline): LNHDA, SQIVND (reference sequence). V lost 2 bases and J 0 bases, leaving 6 bases between the germline ends. There are 14 residues in the CDR3. In nucleotides, the CDR3 is TGTGCCAGTAGTATACACCCGAGCACAGATACGCAGTATTTT. Amino acids: CASSIHPSTDTQYF.

Ten or more counts support this clonotype. The chain couples TRBV12-3 or TRBV12-4 to TRBJ2-3; perhaps TRBD2 as D (6 bases). The CDR3 length is 16 residues. V was shortened by 1 base and J by 5 bases, with 16 bases between the two germline ends. The CDR3 DNA reads as TGTGCCAGCAGTTTAGGACACAGTATCGGGGGAGATACGCAGTATTTT. Its protein product is CASSLGHSIGGDTQYF.